This T cell receptor beta chain derives from a study of T-cell reconstitution after alpha-beta-depleted transplantation in children. Study-wide findings and caveats: After one year, T-cell counts and TCRbeta diversity mostly came from new T cells. Surviving recipient T cells and thymic progenitors produced the high day-60 TCRbeta diversity seen in some patients. Several hundred expanded graft clones reportedly gave rise to the alpha-beta T cells present about two months after transplant.

Turning to this clonotype: Its antigen is unidentified.

Unique molecular identifiers were built into the TCRbeta library. TCRdb ran MiXCR on the PCR reads and lists one entry per CDR3 protein. The sample records 800,000 to 1,000,000 distinct CDR3 sequences, 25% to 30% being singletons. CDR1 is SGHNT and CDR2 is YYREEE in the germline V gene (reference sequence). V dropped 4 bases and J dropped 0; count of bases not matched to a gene: 7. The CDR3 totals 16 residues. The rearrangement uses TRBV5-4 and TRBJ2-3, with TRBD2 identical over 8 bases. Sequences were derived from PBMCs, mostly from graft donor cells, sampled 360 days after TCRalphabeta/CD19-depleted stem cell transplant. The receptor's source is a boy younger than two who had a stem cell transplant for SCID, so the T cells may come from the graft donor. This CDR3 is CASSVAGGGSTDTQYF. The CDR3 nucleotides read TGTGCCAGCAGCGTTGCCGGGGGGGGGAGCACAGATACGCAGTATTTT.